The 20 T cell receptor beta chains in this list originate from one sample, sequenced in a study of T cells after yellow fever vaccination (dated by TCRdb to the late 2010s). This specimen's treatment or condition label, interpreted: live attenuated yellow fever vaccine strain. Receptor amplification or capture employed 5' RACE. The listed sequencing device is Illumina HiSeq 2500. TCRdb trimmed the raw reads at Q25, called clones with MiXCR and kept productive beta chains. Rows with one shared CDR3 protein collapse into an entry with the most common genes and DNA. This sample comprises about 150,000 distinct CDR3 sequences, 5.5% to 8% of them detected only once. In total, the top ten clones hold nearly 3% of the sample. The specimen was CD4+ T cells sorted from PBMCs, collected on the day of the first yellow fever vaccination. The origin of the receptors is a man between 18 and 29 years old who received the YFV17D yellow fever vaccine.

Comment on this clonotype: A clone one base away is much larger, so this may be a read error. V gene TRBV20-1 combines with J gene TRBJ2-1; D is perhaps TRBD2 (6 bases). With the DNA end fitting TRBJ2-7 better, the J assignment may be wrong. Germline V gene sequence: CDR1 DFQATT, CDR2 SNEGSKA (reference sequence). The CDR3 has 14 residues. CDR3 residues: CSAVPFGRGREQYF. In DNA, the CDR3 is TGCAGTGCCGTTCCATTTGGGCGGGGCCGTGAGCAGTACTTC.

This clonotype showed up just a few times. The chain combines TRBV11-2 with TRBJ1-3, with D possibly TRBD1 on 6 matching bases. CDR3 length: 16 amino acids. Germline V CDR1 and CDR2: SGHAT, FQNNGV. Trimming pared 1 base from V and 0 bases from J, leaving 10 bases between. The DNA of the CDR3 is TGTGCCAGCAGCTTAGTCGTCAGGGGCTCTGGAAACACCATATATTTT. The encoded protein is CASSLVVRGSGNTIYF.

As concerns this clonotype: One base away lies a much larger clone, so this may be a sequencing read error. The chain has TRBV20-1 and TRBJ2-5, with D possibly matching TRBD2 (7 bases). There are 15 residues in the CDR3. Germline CDR1 and CDR2: DFQATT and SNEGSKA (reference sequence). Trimming left V 6 bases short and J 4 bases short, with 21 bases between. CDR3 amino acids: CSANLWRGLAETQYF. In DNA, the CDR3 is TGCAGTGCCAATCTCTGGCGGGGGCTGGCAGAGACCCAGTACTTC.

The chain links TRBV2 to TRBJ1-2; 8 bases agree with TRBD1. This CDR3 has 15 residues. The germline gives CDR1 SNHLY, CDR2 FYNNEI. V shed 3 bases and J 6 bases; nucleotides not matched to a gene: 9. This chain's CDR3 is CASSEIPDRVHGYTF. DNA of the CDR3: TGTGCCAGCAGTGAGATTCCGGACAGGGTTCATGGCTACACCTTC.

This clonotype occurred many times. The V and J genes are TRBV5-5 and TRBJ2-7; 8 bases align to TRBD2. Germline values: CDR1 SGHKS, CDR2 YYEKEE (reference sequence). Trimming cost V 4 bases and J 3 bases; bases outside gene matches: 6. This CDR3 contains 14 residues. CDR3 region: CASSPGGRIYEQYV. In DNA, the CDR3 is TGTGCCAGCAGCCCGGGGGGGCGTATCTACGAGCAGTACGTC.

This clonotype has a count of ten or more. This chain uses TRBV28 with TRBJ2-1; 7 bases are shared with TRBD1. The J segment lost 4 bases and the V segment lost 6 bases, leaving 9 bases of the junction unmatched. CDR3 length: 15 residues. Germline-derived CDR1 and CDR2 are MDHEN and SYDVKM. The CDR3 spells CASRSGTVTYNEQFF. For the CDR3, the DNA is TGTGCCAGCAGATCAGGGACAGTAACGTACAATGAGCAGTTCTTC.

In this sample, this clonotype turned up a few times. This rearrangement joins TRBV4-3 to TRBJ2-5; TRBD2 is a possible D gene (5 bases). Germline values: CDR1 LGHNA, CDR2 YSLEER. The CDR3 loop spans 14 amino acids. Trimming shortened V by 1 base and J by 5 bases, and 11 bases separated the two germline ends. CDR3 bases: TGCGCCAGCAGCCAAGGTCGGGGTCGGGAGACCCAGTACTTC. Encoded protein: CASSQGRGRETQYF.

This clonotype was detected a few times. The chain couples TRBV25-1 to TRBJ2-3, with D possibly TRBD2 on 6 matching bases. In germline, CDR1 is MGHDK, CDR2 SYGVNS. Trimming removed 4 bases from V and 8 bases from J, with 22 bases in between. The CDR3 has 16 residues. The CDR3 protein is CASSGFRAGSGSTQYF. As DNA, the CDR3 is TGTGCCAGCAGTGGGTTCCGGGCGGGGTCGGGGAGTACGCAGTATTTT.

This clonotype was observed a handful of times. The chain uses TRBV20-1 and TRBJ2-3; TRBD1 matches 10 bases. This CDR3 is built from 15 residues. The germline V gene has CDR1 DFQATT and CDR2 SNEGSKA (reference sequence). V was clipped by 3 bases and J by 3 bases; unmatched bases: 6. DNA of the CDR3: TGCAGTGCTAGGGACCGGGACAGGGGAACAGATACGCAGTATTTT. It specifies CSARDRDRGTDTQYF.

The chain couples TRBV6-2 or TRBV6-3 to TRBJ1-2; possible D gene TRBD1, 6 bases. With 6 bases removed from V and 4 bases from J, the gap between germline ends came to 18 bases. The CDR3 covers 15 residues. Looked up from germline, CDR1 is MNHEY and CDR2 is SVGEGT. The CDR3 DNA reads as TGTGCCAGCAGCCAAGACAGGTCCACCCTCTATGGCTACACCTTC. It specifies CASSQDRSTLYGYTF.

This clonotype was detected ten times or more. The chain links TRBV5-1 to TRBJ2-3; 10 bases fit TRBD1. The V segment lost 1 base and the J segment 5 bases; nucleotides outside the gene matches: 4. Germline values: CDR1 SGHRS, CDR2 YFSETQ. This CDR3 spans 15 amino acids. The CDR3 region is CASSLWGQGRDTQYF. The CDR3 region has the DNA TGCGCCAGCAGCTTGTGGGGACAGGGGAGAGATACGCAGTATTTT.

The chain employs TRBV5-4 and TRBJ2-5; 12 positions match TRBD1. The CDR3 is made up of 16 amino acids. Losses at the gene ends were 4 bases for V and 4 bases for J; bases not matched to a gene: 8. Germline loops: CDR1 SGHNT, CDR2 YYREEE (reference sequence). The CDR3 bases are TGTGCCAGCAGCCCCCCCGGGACAGGGGGCATAGAGACCCAGTACTTC. Translation gives CASSPPGTGGIETQYF.

This clonotype was picked up many times. This sequence joins TRBV4-1 and TRBJ1-1, with D perhaps matching TRBD1 (6 bases). Trimming removed 10 bases at V and 1 base at J, with 16 bases between. The CDR3 runs to 14 residues. Germline lookup yields CDR1 MGHRA and CDR2 YSYEKL. CDR3 sequence reads: CATGERGRNTEAFF. The CDR3 coding sequence is TGCGCCACCGGGGAACGGGGGCGGAACACTGAAGCTTTCTTT.

The chain joins TRBV27 to TRBJ2-2, with 8 bases aligning to TRBD1. This CDR3 has 17 amino acids. The trim removed 4 bases at V and 7 bases at J, leaving 14 bases unmatched. Germline loops: CDR1 MNHEY, CDR2 SMNVEV (reference sequence). In DNA, the CDR3 is TGTGCCAGCAGTTCCCGAGTAGGCAGGGGGCAGGACGGGGAGCTGTTTTTT. Translation: CASSSRVGRGQDGELFF.

This clonotype was detected a few times. This rearrangement joins TRBV5-8 to TRBJ1-4, with D possibly being TRBD1 (6 bases). Trimming took 2 bases from V and 6 from J, leaving 11 bases between them. Germline CDR1 SGHTS, CDR2 YDEGEE. The length of the CDR3 is 14 residues. The CDR3 protein is CASSFGGGYEKLFF. CDR3 nucleotide sequence: TGTGCCAGCAGCTTCGGGGGCGGATATGAAAAACTGTTTTTT.

Regarding this clonotype: This may stem from a read error, because a much larger clone lies one nucleotide away. The chain employs TRBV6-1 and TRBJ2-5, with D uncertain. Germline lookup yields CDR1 MNHNS and CDR2 SASEGT. The CDR3 is made up of 13 amino acids. Trimming removed 6 bases from V and 4 bases from J, with 12 bases in between. CDR3 in DNA: TGTGCCAGCAGCGGCCGGGTCACAGAGACCCAGTACTTC. It is translated as CASSGRVTETQYF.

This clonotype was counted between two and nine times. This sequence joins TRBV18 and TRBJ1-2, with unresolved D. Germline CDR1 KGHSH, CDR2 LQKENI. Trimming stripped 4 bases from V and 4 bases from J, with 19 bases between. There are 16 residues in the CDR3. The CDR3, as DNA: TGTGCCAGCTCACTGCCTCTTTCAAGAGCCCCCTATGGCTACACCTTC. Its translation is CASSLPLSRAPYGYTF.

Remarks on this clonotype: Sequence at one end of the junction differs from germline and may be a read error. The chain employs TRBV11-2 and TRBJ2-3; no definite D call. The CDR3 has 13 amino acids. CDR1 and CDR2 from the germline V gene are SGHAT and FQNNGV. CDR3 amino acids: CASILGGTDTQYF. CDR3 in DNA: TGTGCCAGCATCTTAGGTGGCACAGATACGCAGTATTTT.

This clonotype occurred many times. J is TRBJ2-5 and V is TRBV5-1; 9 nucleotides line up with TRBD1. The V gene end was trimmed by 6 bases and the J gene end by 2 bases; junction bases not matched to a gene: 8. Germline CDR1 SGHRS, CDR2 YFSETQ. CDR3 length: 15 residues. The CDR3 DNA is TGCGCCAGCACGGACCCAGGACAGGGGCAAGAGACCCAGTACTTC. Amino acid sequence: CASTDPGQGQETQYF.

This clonotype has only a few counts. The chain couples TRBV5-1 to TRBJ1-1, with D possibly being TRBD1 (5 bases). In germline, CDR1 is SGHRS, CDR2 YFSETQ. Trimming shortened V by 0 bases and J by 5 bases, and 11 bases separated the two germline ends. There are 14 residues in the CDR3. The CDR3 region is CASSLVGGETEAFF. The DNA of the CDR3 is TGCGCCAGCAGCTTGGTCGGGGGTGAAACTGAAGCTTTCTTT. The full variable domain, completed using reference TRBV5-1 and TRBJ1-1, is KAGVTQTPRYLIKTRGQQVTLSCSPISGHRSVSWYQQTPGQGLQFLFEYFSETQRNKGNFPGRFSGRQFSNSRSEMNVSTLELGDSALYLCASSLVGGETEAFFGQGTRLTVV.